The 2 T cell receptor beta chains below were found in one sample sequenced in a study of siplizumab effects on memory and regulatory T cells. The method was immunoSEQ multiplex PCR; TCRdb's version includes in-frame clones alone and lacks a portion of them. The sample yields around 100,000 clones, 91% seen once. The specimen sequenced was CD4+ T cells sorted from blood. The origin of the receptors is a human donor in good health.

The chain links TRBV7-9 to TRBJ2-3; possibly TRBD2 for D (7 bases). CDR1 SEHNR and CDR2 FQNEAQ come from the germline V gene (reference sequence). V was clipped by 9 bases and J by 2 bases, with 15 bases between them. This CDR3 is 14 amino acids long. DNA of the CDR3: TGTGCCAGGCATGGGGGGGGCCCCACAGATACGCAGTATTTT. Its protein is CARHGGGPTDTQYF.

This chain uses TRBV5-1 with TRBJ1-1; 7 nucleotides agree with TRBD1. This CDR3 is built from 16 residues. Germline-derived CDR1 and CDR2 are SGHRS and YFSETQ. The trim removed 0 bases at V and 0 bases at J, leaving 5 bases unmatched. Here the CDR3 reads CASSLGPTGMNTEAFF. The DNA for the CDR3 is TGCGCCAGCAGCTTGGGTCCGACAGGGATGAACACTGAAGCTTTCTTT.